This passage covers 27 T cell receptor beta chains from one sample sequenced in a study of blood T cell repertoires in COVID-19. The data were produced by immunoSEQ multiplex PCR, yet TCRdb's version contains in-frame clones alone and is incomplete. The sample carries 20,000 or so clones, roughly 90% recorded once. The sample comprised peripheral blood. These receptor sequences come from a woman over 75 with active or convalescent COVID-19.

The chain carries TRBV29-1 and TRBJ2-7, with D possibly being TRBD2 (6 bases). The CDR3 totals 12 residues. Germline CDR1 reads SQVTM; CDR2 reads ANQGSEA. V gave up 7 bases and J gave up 4 bases, with 14 bases separating them. This CDR3 reads CSAGGRKYEQYF. The CDR3 DNA is TGCAGCGCCGGGGGACGGAAATACGAGCAGTACTTC.

The chain recombines TRBV10-1 with TRBJ2-3; TRBD2 aligns across 10 bases. Germline CDR1 and CDR2: WNHNN and SYGVQD (reference sequence). V dropped 3 bases and J dropped 1; count of bases not matched to a gene: 1. This CDR3 region has 15 residues. CDR3 nucleotides: TGCGCCAGCAGTGATGGACTAGCGGGCACAGATACGCAGTATTTT. It translates to CASSDGLAGTDTQYF.

The CDR3 loop is CASGANPSNQPQHF. CDR3 DNA sequence: TGTGCCAGTGGGGCAAACCCTAGCAATCAGCCCCAGCATTTT. The chain has TRBV19 and TRBJ1-5, with a weak D call TRBD1 (5 bases). The CDR3 totals 14 residues. Germline CDR1 reads LNHDA; CDR2 reads SQIVND (reference sequence). V was clipped by 8 bases and J by 0 bases, with 11 bases between them.

This sequence joins TRBV4-3 and TRBJ1-5; the D is unclear. V gave up 1 base and J gave up 10 bases, with 20 bases separating them. CDR3 length: 16 amino acids. Germline lookup yields CDR1 LGHNA and CDR2 YSLEER. Here the CDR3 DNA reads TGCGCCAGCAGCCAAGTTTTCTCGGGGATTCCAGCTCCCCAGCATTTT. Protein product: CASSQVFSGIPAPQHF.

The chain has TRBV2 and TRBJ2-6; D gene uncertain. Per germline, CDR1 SNHLY and CDR2 FYNNEI. The CDR3 has 15 residues. Trimming removed 7 bases from V and 2 bases from J, with 12 bases in between. CDR3 protein: CASILSRAGANVLTF. The DNA of the CDR3 is TGTGCCAGCATCTTAAGCCGGGCTGGGGCCAACGTCCTGACTTTC.

The gene calls are TRBV7-2 and TRBJ2-1; D is undetermined. This CDR3 region has 16 residues. Trimming stripped 5 bases from V and 2 bases from J, with 16 bases between. Germline V gives CDR1 SGHTA, CDR2 FQGNSA. CDR3 nucleotide sequence: TGTGCCAGCAGCATCCACCCGCAGGCCACCTACAATGAGCAGTTCTTC. This sequence encodes CASSIHPQATYNEQFF.

V and J are TRBV30 and TRBJ1-2; 7 bases map to TRBD1. This CDR3 comprises 12 residues. Germline CDR1 is GTSNPN and CDR2 is SVGIG (reference sequence). The junction had 4 bases not matched to a gene; V was cut back by 7 bases and J by 2 bases. This CDR3 reads CAFLTGNYGYTF. CDR3 DNA sequence: TGTGCCTTCTTGACAGGGAACTATGGCTACACCTTC.

This rearrangement joins TRBV10-2 to TRBJ1-3, with no clear D. The length of the CDR3 is 15 residues. CDR1 WSHSY and CDR2 SAAADI come from the germline V gene. Trimming took off 0 bases at V and 3 bases at J, with 9 bases between the two ends. In DNA, the CDR3 is TGCGCCAGCAGTGAGTCGAGTTCGAATGGAAACACCATATATTTT. This translates into CASSESSSNGNTIYF.

This clone appeared a few times. The chain employs TRBV5-1 and TRBJ2-7; TRBD1 matches 11 bases. V lost 0 bases to trimming and J lost 0 bases; unmatched junction nucleotides: 5. The CDR3 is 17 amino acids. Germline CDR1 and CDR2: SGHRS and YFSETQ. DNA for the CDR3: TGCGCCAGCAGCTTGGAAGGGGGACAGGGGGACTCCTACGAGCAGTACTTC. Translated, it gives CASSLEGGQGDSYEQYF.

This chain links TRBV9 with TRBJ2-1, with TRBD2 identical over 9 bases. The V gene's germline CDR1 is SGDLS and CDR2 YYNGEE. V lost 0 bases, J lost 7 bases, and 8 bases stayed unmatched. The CDR3 length is 16 residues. The CDR3 DNA reads TGTGCCAGCAGCGTAGAAATAAGCGGGGGGCTAAATGAGCAGTTCTTC. Amino acids: CASSVEISGGLNEQFF.

The V gene is TRBV9, the J gene TRBJ1-4; D is unclear. The CDR3 is 14 amino acids. The germline gives CDR1 SGDLS, CDR2 YYNGEE. Trimming left V 4 bases short and J 8 bases short, with 15 bases between. The CDR3 here is CASSPQVGSEKLFF. The CDR3 DNA reads as TGTGCCAGCAGCCCCCAAGTGGGTAGCGAAAAACTGTTTTTT.

The V gene is TRBV30, the J gene TRBJ1-6; D may be TRBD1 (6 bases). This CDR3 has 13 residues. Germline V lookup: CDR1 GTSNPN, CDR2 SVGIG (reference sequence). V dropped 7 bases and J dropped 7 bases, with 14 bases sitting between them. Here the CDR3 reads CAYTRQVNSPLHF. In DNA form, the CDR3 reads TGTGCCTACACAAGACAGGTCAATTCACCCCTCCACTTT. The full variable domain, its missing parts supplied by reference TRBV30 and TRBJ1-6, is SQTIHQWPATLVQPVGSPLSLECTVEGTSNPNLYWYRQAAGRGLQLLFYSVGIGQISSEVPQNLSASRPQDRQFILSSKKLLLSDSGFYLCAYTRQVNSPLHFGNGTRLTVT.

On this clone itself: This CDR3 is also generated by other DNA sequences in the sample. The rearrangement links TRBV5-1 to TRBJ1-5; the D is unclear. V was trimmed by 0 bases and J by 1 base, leaving 5 bases between them. Looked up from germline, CDR1 is SGHRS and CDR2 is YFSETQ. The CDR3 sequence is 14 residues long. CDR3 coding DNA: TGCGCCAGCAGCTTGGGGCAAAGCAATCAGCCCCAGCATTTT. This sequence encodes CASSLGQSNQPQHF.

The chain combines TRBV10-3 with TRBJ2-3; D gene ambiguous. From germline, CDR1 is ENHRY and CDR2 SYGVKD. This CDR3 comprises 12 residues. Trimming stripped 4 bases from V and 2 bases from J, with 4 bases between. CDR3 protein: CAISANTDTQYF. For the CDR3, the DNA is TGTGCCATCAGTGCCAACACAGATACGCAGTATTTT.

The CDR3 DNA reads as TGCGCCAGCAGCCCGCCGTTGGGCCCTTCGGGCTACACCTTC. It codes for CASSPPLGPSGYTF. The genes are TRBV5-1 and TRBJ1-2, with D uncertain. The length of the CDR3 is 14 residues. Between the trimmed V and J ends, which lost 4 bases and 8 bases, there was a span of 18 bases. Germline assignment: CDR1 SGHRS and CDR2 YFSETQ.

CDR3 DNA: TGTGCCAGCAGACAGGGGGCGTTGAACGAGCAGTACTTC. Translating gives CASRQGALNEQYF. V usage is TRBV27 and J usage is TRBJ2-7, with TRBD1 matching 9 bases. The CDR3 consists of 13 residues. CDR1 is MNHEY, CDR2 SMNVEV, per germline (reference sequence). After removal of 6 bases from V and 5 bases from J, the junction contained 5 bases not matched to a gene.

The chain carries TRBV4-2 and TRBJ2-2, with 13 bases identical to TRBD2. Germline V gene lookup returns CDR1 LGHNA and CDR2 YNFKEQ. Trimming at V came to 4 bases and at J to 2 bases, leaving 4 bases not matched to a gene. The CDR3 has 17 amino acids. Here the CDR3 reads CASSPGTSGVNTGELFF. The CDR3 nucleotides read TGTGCCAGCAGCCCGGGGACTAGCGGGGTTAACACCGGGGAGCTGTTTTTT.

The J gene is TRBJ1-2, the V gene TRBV12-3 or TRBV12-4; no clear D gene. Trimming took off 6 bases at V and 1 base at J, with 6 bases between the two ends. The CDR3 extends over 12 amino acids. CDR3 coding DNA: TGTGCCAGCAGCCCACATAACTATGGCTACACCTTC. Translated, it gives CASSPHNYGYTF.

This sequence joins TRBV18 and TRBJ2-5; TRBD2 might be the D (7 bases). The CDR3 consists of 14 residues. Germline CDR1 KGHSH, CDR2 LQKENI. Trimming cost V 7 bases and J 5 bases, with 17 bases left between them. CDR3 loop: CASFDRTRGETQYF. As DNA, the CDR3 is TGTGCCAGCTTCGACAGGACTAGAGGGGAGACCCAGTACTTC.

This chain uses TRBV15 with TRBJ2-1, with TRBD1 identical over 10 bases. Germline V gene data show CDR1 as LNHNV and CDR2 as YYDKDF (reference sequence). The CDR3 extends over 14 amino acids. J was trimmed by 8 bases and V by 9 bases; bases with no gene match: 10. This chain's CDR3 is CATSETGGGYEQFF. CDR3 DNA sequence: TGTGCCACTAGCGAGACAGGGGGCGGCTATGAGCAGTTCTTC.

V usage is TRBV4-3 and J usage is TRBJ1-2, with unresolved D. Trimming removed 1 base at V and 8 bases at J, with 11 bases between. CDR1 LGHNA and CDR2 YSLEER come from the germline V gene. The CDR3 runs to 13 residues. The CDR3 spells CASSQVEGGGYTF. The CDR3, as DNA: TGCGCCAGCAGCCAAGTAGAGGGAGGCGGCTACACCTTC.

A single count supports this clone. This sequence joins TRBV5-1 and TRBJ2-7; TRBD1 aligns across 7 bases. The ends lost 1 base at V and 2 bases at J; junction bases unmatched: 3. The CDR3 has 14 residues. The germline V gene encodes CDR1 SGHRS and CDR2 YFSETQ. This CDR3 is CASSLTGEPYEQYF. CDR3 nucleotides: TGCGCCAGCAGCTTGACAGGGGAACCCTACGAGCAGTACTTC.

J is TRBJ2-3 and V is TRBV24-1; 8 bases fit TRBD1. CDR1 is KGHDR, CDR2 SFDVKD, per germline. The trim removed 9 bases at V and 4 bases at J, leaving 11 bases unmatched. The CDR3 loop spans 15 amino acids. CDR3 sequence reads: CATGSDRGQPDTQYF. The CDR3 DNA is TGTGCCACCGGTTCTGACAGGGGCCAGCCAGATACGCAGTATTTT.

The chain joins TRBV4-3 to TRBJ2-6; TRBD1 might be the D (6 bases). The CDR3 is 16 residues long. V was shortened by 2 bases and J by 0 bases, with 8 bases between the two germline ends. The V gene's germline CDR1 is LGHNA and CDR2 YSLEER. CDR3 coding DNA: TGCGCCAGCAGCCAACGGACAGTCTCTGGGGCCAACGTCCTGACTTTC. Protein: CASSQRTVSGANVLTF.

This clone was observed a handful of times. The DNA for the CDR3 is TGTGCCACCAGGGGGGGGGAGAGCAATCAGCCCCAGCATTTT. Translating gives CATRGGESNQPQHF. The chain is built from TRBV10-3 and TRBJ1-5, with 7 bases fitting TRBD1. Germline V gene data show CDR1 as ENHRY and CDR2 as SYGVKD. This CDR3 is 14 amino acids long. J was trimmed by 1 base and V by 10 bases; bases with no gene match: 7.

The chain is built from TRBV19 and TRBJ1-1; D uncertain. The germline V gene encodes CDR1 LNHDA and CDR2 SQIVND (reference sequence). The V end was cut by 7 bases, the J end by 2 bases, with 17 bases between. The CDR3 sequence is 15 residues long. The CDR3 loop reads CASIGVATENTEAFF. DNA of the CDR3: TGTGCCAGTATCGGGGTTGCCACCGAAAACACTGAAGCTTTCTTT.

The V and J genes are TRBV15 and TRBJ2-5, with 15 bases fitting TRBD2. The J segment lost 5 bases and the V segment lost 0 bases, leaving 1 base of the junction unmatched. Germline loops: CDR1 LNHNV, CDR2 YYDKDF (reference sequence). The CDR3 loop spans 16 amino acids. The DNA of the CDR3 is TGTGCCACCAGCAGAGACGGACTAGCGGGGGGGGAGACCCAGTACTTC. This gives the protein CATSRDGLAGGETQYF.